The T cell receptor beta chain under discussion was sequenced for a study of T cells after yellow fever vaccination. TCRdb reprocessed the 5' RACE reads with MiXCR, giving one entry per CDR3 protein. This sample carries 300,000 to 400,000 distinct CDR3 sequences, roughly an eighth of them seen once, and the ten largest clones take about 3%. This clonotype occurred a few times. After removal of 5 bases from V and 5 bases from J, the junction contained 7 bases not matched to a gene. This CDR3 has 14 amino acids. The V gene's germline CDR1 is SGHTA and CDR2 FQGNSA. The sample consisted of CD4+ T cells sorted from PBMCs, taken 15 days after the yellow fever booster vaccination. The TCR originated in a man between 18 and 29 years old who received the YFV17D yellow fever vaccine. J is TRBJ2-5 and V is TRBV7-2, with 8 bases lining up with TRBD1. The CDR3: CASSADRVRETQYF. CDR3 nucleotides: TGTGCCAGCAGCGCGGACAGGGTGAGGGAGACCCAGTACTTC.